This T cell receptor (beta chain) is drawn from a study of OX40 agonist ivuxolimab in advanced cancers. Some background on the complete study: Ivuxolimab was a fully human IgG2 agonistic monoclonal antibody targeting the costimulatory receptor OX40 (CD134). Intravenous ivuxolimab was administered to patients every 2 weeks at six dose levels: 0.01, 0.1, 0.3, 1.5, 3 and 10 mg/kg. Of the approximately 50 dose-escalation patients, hepatocellular carcinoma was present in approximately 20, melanoma in around 15, renal cell carcinoma in 9 and head and neck cancer in 9. In the dose-escalation cohort, 65% to 90% of patients were male, and the mean age was roughly 60 years, with a range of roughly 20 to 80. Prior anti-PD-1, anti-PD-L1 or anti-CTLA-4 therapy was permitted, and approximately 40% of dose-escalation patients had received checkpoint inhibitors. Partial responses were achieved by three dose-escalation patients, of whom one had hepatocellular carcinoma and two had cutaneous melanoma. The point of sequencing TCRbeta in the periphery was to test whether ivuxolimab changed TCR sequence diversity and drove clonal T-cell expansion. The paper describes the monotherapy dose-escalation part (N = 52 patients) of the phase I trial of ivuxolimab.

The CDR3, from cysteine to phenylalanine, totals 16 residues. The read is trimmed to its CDR3 DNA, 48 bases read in frame from base 1. Via the germline V gene (reference sequence), CDR1 is LNHNV and CDR2 YYDKDF. Compared with germline, V lacks 0 bases and J lacks 0 bases; bases without a gene match: 5. Patients with a history of autoimmune disease or receiving systemic immunosuppression were excluded from the trial. In every dose cohort, peripheral blood was drawn for TCR sequencing at baseline, cycle 4 day 1, and cycle 7 day 1. The samples were taken from a phase I, first-in-human, multicenter, open-label dose-escalation trial of ivuxolimab. The trial enrolled adults with locally advanced or metastatic head and neck squamous cell, hepatocellular, melanoma or renal cell carcinoma. Before TCR sequencing, CD4+ and CD8+ T cells were separately sorted from peripheral blood. Paper-wide results and their limitations: In the 0.1-3.0 mg/kg groups, partial responders were among the patients with the lowest normalized peripheral clonal expansion, particularly in CD8+ T cells. Low levels of normalized T-cell clonal expansion were also seen in some patients who did not respond. Clonal expansion of both CD4+ and CD8+ blood T cells was observed from baseline to week 6 at doses 0.1 to 3.0 mg/kg. On average, CD8+ T cells showed more expanded clones than CD4+ T cells after ivuxolimab. Antigen specificity was not determined for the clonally expanded peripheral T cells.

As concerns this clone: This receptor's antigen is unknown. Base qualities are not at hand, and no much larger clone is one base apart.

For sequencing of the TCRbeta CDR3 region, genomic DNA was extracted from the sorted cells. The immunoSEQ Assay was used to sequence the TCRbeta CDR3 regions. In its TCRdb copy, this immuneACCESS table keeps in-frame sequences only and misses some clones. Where compared with another copy, unresolved V genes explain less than half of these, and the others have no known cause. The sample contains around 50,000 clones, roughly 90% of them found a single time. The top ten clonotypes cover roughly 43% of the sample. The TCR was taken from an adult with an advanced solid tumor such as melanoma, head and neck, liver or kidney cancer. The rearrangement joined TRBV15 to TRBJ2-7, and 7 junctional nucleotides match TRBD1. The specimen was CD4+ or CD8+ T cells sorted from blood, collected in a trial of the OX40 agonist ivuxolimab. The bases read TGTGCCACCAGCAGAGATAGGGGGCAAAGCTCCTACGAGCAGTACTTC. Its product reads: CATSRDRGQSSYEQYF.